Each of the 15 T cell receptor beta chains below was sequenced from the same sample in a study of T cells in Graves' hyperthyroidism and ophthalmopathy (dated 2019 in TCRdb). The library was prepared using multiplex PCR. Sequencing relied on an Illumina HiSeq 2000. Amplification of TCR beta CDR3 regions was carried out from RNA transcripts. A first-round RT-PCR of the TCR CDR3 used the HTBI primer set with the Qiagen OneStep RT-PCR kit. TCRdb reprocessed the public reads (quality trimming at Q25 with fastp, clone calling with MiXCR) and kept in-frame beta chains. CDR3 protein sequences are deduplicated, and each keeps its most common genes and DNA. For this sample there are 490,000 or so distinct CDR3 sequences; 22% appear just once. 45% to 50% of the sample rests with the top ten. Sequencing was performed on blood. Receptors were obtained from a woman in her 70s with Graves' ophthalmopathy.

This clonotype has only a few counts. The chain carries TRBV2 and TRBJ1-6; D possibly corresponds to TRBD1 (5 bases). Germline loops: CDR1 SNHLY, CDR2 FYNNEI. Between the trimmed V and J ends, which lost 2 bases and 5 bases, there was a span of 7 bases. The CDR3 is 14 amino acids. The CDR3 spells CASSERRDNSPLHF. For the CDR3, the DNA is TGTGCCAGCAGTGAACGCAGGGATAATTCACCCCTCCACTTT. Supplemented by reference TRBV2 and TRBJ1-6, the full variable domain reads EPEVTQTPSHQVTQMGQEVILRCVPISNHLYFYWYRQILGQKVEFLVSFYNNEISEKSEIFDDQFSVERPDGSNFTLKIRSTKLEDSAMYFCASSERRDNSPLHFGNGTRLTVT.

This chain joins TRBV24-1 and TRBJ1-5, with 9 bases aligning to TRBD1. Germline V CDR1 and CDR2: KGHDR, SFDVKD. This CDR3 contains 14 residues. The V and J ends lost 5 bases and 4 bases, in that order; junction bases with no gene match: 2. CDR3 nucleotide sequence: TGTGCCACCAGTGTACAGGGGGCGAATCAGCCCCAGCATTTT. Translation gives CATSVQGANQPQHF.

A few counts support this clonotype. V gene TRBV28 combines with J gene TRBJ2-1; D is possibly TRBD2 (5 bases). The germline V gene encodes CDR1 MDHEN and CDR2 SYDVKM. This CDR3 region has 15 residues. Trimming removed 6 bases at V and 7 bases at J, with 19 bases between. In nucleotides, the CDR3 is TGTGCCAGCAGCCTTCAGCGGTCTGGGCGGAATGAGCAGTTCTTC. Translation: CASSLQRSGRNEQFF.

J is TRBJ2-7 and V is TRBV7-2; D is uncertain. V dropped 0 bases and J dropped 3 bases, with 9 bases sitting between them. The CDR3 covers 14 residues. Germline assignment: CDR1 SGHTA and CDR2 FQGNSA. The CDR3 DNA is TGTGCCAGCAGCTTAGCATCCCCAGGCTACGAGCAGTACTTC. Translation gives CASSLASPGYEQYF.

This rearrangement joins TRBV5-1 to TRBJ2-7; D is ambiguous. This CDR3 is 12 amino acids long. V was cut by 1 base and J by 2 bases, with 4 bases left in between. CDR1 SGHRS and CDR2 YFSETQ come from the germline V gene. CDR3 coding DNA: TGCGCCAGCAGCTTGTACACCTACGAGCAGTACTTC. This translates into CASSLYTYEQYF.

This clonotype was seen more than once but under ten times. The genes are TRBV5-1 and TRBJ2-5; 9 bases fit TRBD1. V lost 4 bases to trimming and J lost 1 base; unmatched junction nucleotides: 5. This CDR3 has 15 amino acids. The germline gives CDR1 SGHRS, CDR2 YFSETQ. The CDR3 region has the DNA TGCGCCAGCAGCGTCCCGGGACAGGGCCAAGAGACCCAGTACTTC. Translated, it gives CASSVPGQGQETQYF.

The chain couples TRBV28 to TRBJ2-5, with TRBD2 matching 8 bases. The germline V gene encodes CDR1 MDHEN and CDR2 SYDVKM. Germline trimming cut 5 bases from V and 1 base from J; bases unmatched to any gene: 6. CDR3 length: 15 amino acids. CDR3 sequence reads: CASSPSGRGQETQYF. The CDR3 nucleotides read TGTGCCAGCAGTCCCAGCGGGAGAGGCCAAGAGACCCAGTACTTC.

The chain couples TRBV7-2 to TRBJ2-3; 12 bases agree with TRBD2. The CDR3 extends over 17 amino acids. CDR1 and CDR2 from the germline V gene are SGHTA and FQGNSA. J was trimmed by 5 bases and V by 4 bases; bases with no gene match: 10. Here the CDR3 DNA reads TGTGCCAGCAGCTCAAACCTACTAGCGGGAGGAAGAGATACGCAGTATTTT. Protein sequence: CASSSNLLAGGRDTQYF.

The chain uses TRBV10-3 and TRBJ2-5; D possibly corresponds to TRBD2 (5 bases). Germline CDR1 and CDR2: ENHRY and SYGVKD. CDR3 length: 16 residues. With 8 bases removed from V and 0 bases from J, the gap between germline ends came to 19 bases. The CDR3 loop reads CAIASFRAADQETQYF. CDR3 DNA sequence: TGTGCCATCGCCTCCTTTAGGGCAGCGGACCAAGAGACCCAGTACTTC.

As concerns this clonotype: Being one base from a much bigger clone, this may be a read error. The chain links TRBV11-2 to TRBJ2-3; TRBD2 is a possible D gene (5 bases). Germline CDR1 is SGHAT and CDR2 is FQNNGV. The CDR3 extends over 12 amino acids. V was clipped by 3 bases and J by 7 bases, with 8 bases between them. The CDR3 sequence: CASSFGGYTQYF. The DNA of the CDR3 is TGTGCCAGCAGCTTCGGCGGGTATACGCAGTATTTT.

This clonotype has a handful of counts. The V gene is TRBV5-6, the J gene TRBJ2-7; 7 bases match TRBD2. CDR3 size: 14 residues. The V gene end was trimmed by 4 bases and the J gene end by 5 bases; junction bases not matched to a gene: 9. The V gene's germline CDR1 is SGHDT and CDR2 YYEEEE. The CDR3 DNA is TGTGCCAGCAGCGCGAGGGGCGGGAGCCACGAGCAGTACTTC. Translated, it gives CASSARGGSHEQYF.

In its sample, this clonotype was seen a few times. This rearrangement joins TRBV2 to TRBJ2-7; 8 positions agree with TRBD1. The CDR3 loop spans 14 amino acids. V trimming: 6 bases; J trimming: 5 bases; junction bases outside the gene matches: 9. Germline V gene sequence: CDR1 SNHLY, CDR2 FYNNEI. Here the CDR3 DNA reads TGTGCCAGCAGAACCAGACAGGGGAGAAACGAGCAGTACTTC. This encodes CASRTRQGRNEQYF.

The count of this clonotype is one. The gene calls are TRBV20-1 and TRBJ2-1; TRBD2 is a possible D gene (5 bases). CDR1 and CDR2 from the germline V gene are DFQATT and SNEGSKA (reference sequence). This CDR3 is built from 15 residues. Trimming took 3 bases from V and 10 from J, leaving 22 bases between them. The CDR3 nucleotides are TGCAGTGCTAGTCCCCGTACTAGTAATGGTTGGGAGCAGTTCTTC. Its protein product is CSASPRTSNGWEQFF.

This rearrangement joins TRBV5-6 to TRBJ2-3; 7 bases agree with TRBD1. The CDR3 is 15 amino acids. Germline-derived CDR1 and CDR2 are SGHDT and YYEEEE. Germline trimming cut 0 bases from V and 4 bases from J; bases unmatched to any gene: 5. In nucleotides, the CDR3 is TGTGCCAGCAGCTTGGACAGGGGTGGTGCAGATACGCAGTATTTT. This gives the protein CASSLDRGGADTQYF. Drawing the rest from reference TRBV5-6 and TRBJ2-3, the complete variable domain is DAGVTQSPTHLIKTRGQQVTLRCSPKSGHDTVSWYQQALGQGPQFIFQYYEEEERQRGNFPDRFSGHQFPNYSSELNVNALLLGDSALYLCASSLDRGGADTQYFGPGTRLTVL.

This clonotype was counted ten times or more. The V gene is TRBV12-3 or TRBV12-4, the J gene TRBJ2-7, with D possibly being TRBD1 or TRBD2 (5 bases each). The CDR3 runs 15 residues. Trimming removed 4 bases at V and 5 bases at J, with 18 bases between. The CDR3 protein is CASSSPGAWRHEQYF. CDR3 DNA: TGTGCCAGCAGTTCCCCCGGGGCGTGGCGACACGAGCAGTACTTC.